What follows are 20 T cell receptor beta chains derived from one specimen sequenced in a study of shared clonotypes between healthy human individuals. CD45RO negativity and positive selection for CCR7 defined naive CD8 cells, a population that excluded terminally differentiated effector memory CD45RA+ cells. Using immunoSEQ multiplex PCR, the repertoire was profiled, and TCRdb retains in-frame clones only, with some absent. The table lists about 2.1 million clones, about 93% of them singletons. The specimen sequenced was naive CD8+ T cells from PBMCs. The receptor set was obtained from a man younger than 35 in good health. Some clones in this sample may be carry-over from other donors' samples.

This rearrangement joins TRBV20-1 to TRBJ2-3; D is unclear. V was shortened by 8 bases and J by 1 base, with 4 bases between the two germline ends. Germline V gene sequence: CDR1 DFQATT, CDR2 SNEGSKA (reference sequence). This CDR3 has 10 amino acids. The CDR3 spells CSPRTDTQYF. CDR3 nucleotides: TGCAGTCCCCGCACAGATACGCAGTATTTT.

The J gene is TRBJ2-4, the V gene TRBV11-3; 7 bases are a match to TRBD1. The CDR3 is made up of 18 amino acids. From germline, CDR1 is SGHNT and CDR2 YENEEA. Germline trimming cut 1 base from V and 3 bases from J; bases unmatched to any gene: 12. For the CDR3, the DNA is TGTGCCAGCAGCTTAGGTGAGAGTAGGGGGCTAGACAAAAACATTCAGTACTTC. Amino acids: CASSLGESRGLDKNIQYF. Together with reference TRBV11-3 and TRBJ2-4, the CDR3 gives the full variable domain: EAGVVQSPRYKIIEKKQPVAFWCNPISGHNTLYWYLQNLGQGPELLIRYENEEAVDDSQLPKDRFSAERLKGVDSTLKIQPAELGDSAVYLCASSLGESRGLDKNIQYFGAGTRLSVL.

This sequence joins TRBV6-5 and TRBJ2-3; D is uncertain. Deletions cut 6 bases from V and 1 base from J, with 11 bases between. The CDR3 covers 14 residues. Germline V lookup: CDR1 MNHEY, CDR2 SVGAGI. Here the CDR3 reads CASSPSGRTDTQYF. As DNA, the CDR3 is TGTGCCAGCAGCCCTAGTGGGCGCACAGATACGCAGTATTTT.

Worth noting for this clone: This specimen includes other DNA sequences encoding the same CDR3. V gene TRBV28 combines with J gene TRBJ2-1, with D uncertain. Trimming took 3 bases from V and 4 from J, leaving 7 bases between them. The germline gives CDR1 MDHEN, CDR2 SYDVKM. The CDR3 is 13 residues long. CDR3 sequence (DNA): TGTGCCAGCAGTTTGGTGGGTTACAATGAGCAGTTCTTC. Protein: CASSLVGYNEQFF.

This clone appeared a few times. Other DNA variants within this sample encode the same CDR3. CDR3 in DNA: TGTGCCAGCAGTTTGGGTAGCAATCAGCCCCAGCATTTT. This sequence encodes CASSLGSNQPQHF. This chain links TRBV27 with TRBJ1-5; D is unresolved. Germline values: CDR1 MNHEY, CDR2 SMNVEV (reference sequence). The CDR3 covers 13 residues. The ends were cut back, 3 bases at V and 0 bases at J, with 3 bases in the middle.

The chain combines TRBV7-3 with TRBJ2-7, with D possibly being TRBD2 (6 bases). The CDR3 has 14 residues. With 4 bases removed from V and 5 bases from J, the gap between germline ends came to 15 bases. From germline, CDR1 is SGHTA and CDR2 FQGTGA. The CDR3 DNA is TGTGCCAGCAGCTGGGCCGGGACTGGCCACGAGCAGTACTTC. Protein sequence: CASSWAGTGHEQYF.

The chain combines TRBV11-2 with TRBJ2-5; TRBD2 might be the D (7 bases). V dropped 5 bases and J dropped 2 bases, with 12 bases sitting between them. CDR3 length equals 14 residues. Germline V gene data show CDR1 as SGHAT and CDR2 as FQNNGV. The CDR3 loop is CASSQRGGQETQYF. The CDR3 DNA reads TGTGCCAGCAGCCAAAGGGGGGGACAAGAGACCCAGTACTTC.

V usage is TRBV9 and J usage is TRBJ2-7; D is unclear. CDR1 and CDR2 from the germline V gene are SGDLS and YYNGEE. Trimming stripped 4 bases from V and 0 bases from J, with 11 bases between. The CDR3 is 14 amino acids. CDR3 loop: CASSPADGSYEQYF. Here the CDR3 DNA reads TGTGCCAGCAGCCCGGCAGACGGCTCCTACGAGCAGTACTTC.

This sequence joins TRBV5-4 and TRBJ2-6; 8 bases map to TRBD1. Trimming removed 4 bases from V and 1 base from J; junction bases left unmatched: 7. This CDR3 has 17 residues. Germline values: CDR1 SGHNT, CDR2 YYREEE (reference sequence). The CDR3 reads CASSDRDRMSGANVLTF. CDR3 DNA: TGTGCCAGCAGCGACCGGGACAGGATGTCTGGGGCCAACGTCCTGACTTTC.

The gene calls are TRBV18 and TRBJ2-2; the D gene is possibly TRBD2 (6 bases). The V end was cut by 6 bases, the J end by 1 base, with 15 bases between. The CDR3 runs 16 residues. From germline, CDR1 is KGHSH and CDR2 LQKENI. CDR3 DNA sequence: TGTGCCAGCTCGCCGAAGGGGACTCAGAACACCGGGGAGCTGTTTTTT. Its protein is CASSPKGTQNTGELFF.

This clone was recorded only once. V is TRBV27 and J is TRBJ2-3; TRBD2 aligns across 9 bases. CDR1 is MNHEY, CDR2 SMNVEV, per germline (reference sequence). The V segment lost 6 bases and the J segment 4 bases; nucleotides outside the gene matches: 8. The CDR3 extends over 15 amino acids. The CDR3 DNA reads TGTGCCAGCAGATTAGCGGGAGTCATGCCAGATACGCAGTATTTT. Protein product: CASRLAGVMPDTQYF.

This sequence joins TRBV7-9 and TRBJ2-3; 8 nucleotides align to TRBD2. Trimming at V came to 3 bases and at J to 0 bases, leaving 14 bases not matched to a gene. Germline assignment: CDR1 SEHNR and CDR2 FQNEAQ (reference sequence). This CDR3 has 19 residues. The CDR3 nucleotides are TGTGCCAGCAGCTTTCCAACTAGCGGTGATATACCTAGCACAGATACGCAGTATTTT. Encoded protein: CASSFPTSGDIPSTDTQYF.

J is TRBJ2-3 and V is TRBV30; D is perhaps TRBD2 (5 bases). Germline V gene data show CDR1 as GTSNPN and CDR2 as SVGIG (reference sequence). The CDR3 is 19 amino acids. The V end was cut by 1 base, the J end by 1 base, with 24 bases between. CDR3 DNA sequence: TGTGCCTGGAGTGCCCCCCAGACATGGGAGTTCCTCCGCACAGATACGCAGTATTTT. Translating gives CAWSAPQTWEFLRTDTQYF. The variable domain in full, with the rest retrieved from reference TRBV30 and TRBJ2-3, is SQTIHQWPATLVQPVGSPLSLECTVEGTSNPNLYWYRQAAGRGLQLLFYSVGIGQISSEVPQNLSASRPQDRQFILSSKKLLLSDSGFYLCAWSAPQTWEFLRTDTQYFGPGTRLTVL.

The CDR3: CASSQDESRRSYNSPLHF. In DNA, the CDR3 is TGCGCCAGCAGCCAAGATGAAAGTCGGCGGTCTTATAATTCACCCCTCCACTTT. The rearrangement links TRBV4-1 to TRBJ1-6; D is uncertain. V was cut by 0 bases and J by 4 bases, with 16 bases left in between. The CDR3 loop spans 18 amino acids. Germline values: CDR1 MGHRA, CDR2 YSYEKL.

The gene calls are TRBV27 and TRBJ2-1; D is undetermined. CDR3 size: 15 residues. Germline CDR1 reads MNHEY; CDR2 reads SMNVEV (reference sequence). The germline V and J ends were trimmed by 6 bases and 1 base, with 13 bases remaining between them. CDR3 bases: TGTGCCAGCAGGACCGCGAGTGTTTCCTACAATGAGCAGTTCTTC. This gives the protein CASRTASVSYNEQFF.

The gene calls are TRBV13 and TRBJ1-1, with a tentative D call TRBD1 (5 bases). This CDR3 has 14 amino acids. CDR1 PRHDT and CDR2 FYEKMQ come from the germline V gene (reference sequence). V was pared by 5 bases and J by 1 base, with 11 bases between. CDR3 DNA: TGTGCCAGCAGCCCAAGGACACCGAACACTGAAGCTTTCTTT. This codes for CASSPRTPNTEAFF.

CDR3 bases: TGTGCCAGCAGTGAACTCGGGGGGCGGACTGGAAACACCATATATTTT. Its protein product is CASSELGGRTGNTIYF. The chain uses TRBV6-1 and TRBJ1-3; a possible D gene is TRBD1 (6 bases). Trimming took 2 bases from V and 2 from J, leaving 13 bases between them. CDR1 and CDR2 (germline): MNHNS, SASEGT. CDR3 length: 16 residues.

Concerning this clone: Other DNA sequences in the sample encode the same CDR3. The gene calls are TRBV27 and TRBJ2-3, with 14 bases fitting TRBD2. Germline V gene sequence: CDR1 MNHEY, CDR2 SMNVEV (reference sequence). V shed 4 bases, J shed 6 bases, and the junction held 6 bases outside the gene matches. This CDR3 contains 16 residues. CDR3 in amino acids: CASSSRTSGRTDTQYF. The CDR3 DNA sequence: TGTGCCAGCAGTTCGAGGACTAGCGGGAGGACCGATACGCAGTATTTT.

The chain employs TRBV19 and TRBJ2-3; D is possibly TRBD2 (5 bases). The CDR3 is 15 residues long. Trimming shortened V by 5 bases and J by 0 bases, and 12 bases separated the two germline ends. CDR1 is LNHDA and CDR2 is SQIVND in the germline V gene (reference sequence). The CDR3 nucleotides read TGTGCCAGTAGTGCGTGGCGGACTAGCACAGATACGCAGTATTTT. It encodes CASSAWRTSTDTQYF.

The rearrangement links TRBV6-6 to TRBJ1-1; D unresolved. Germline lookup yields CDR1 MNHNY and CDR2 SVGAGI (reference sequence). The CDR3 covers 14 residues. Trimming took off 5 bases at V and 0 bases at J, with 10 bases between the two ends. The CDR3 loop is CASSIPALNTEAFF. As DNA, the CDR3 is TGTGCCAGCAGTATCCCGGCGCTGAACACTGAAGCTTTCTTT.